This T cell receptor (beta chain) was recovered during a study of blood T cells in healthy people across ages. Whole-study context: About one barcoded beta molecule per two T cells came from capture by template switching.

Then a second PCR, running about 6 to 12 cycles, was carried out with a sample-barcoded 5' primer and a J-beta primer mix. TCRdb itself ran the 5' RACE reads through MiXCR, one entry per CDR3 protein. The sample has over a million distinct CDR3 sequences, about 40% seen once. Each donor's blood draw was approximately 10 milliliters of peripheral blood. This clonotype was counted between two and nine times. Its antigen is unidentified. Study observations and caveats: Both higher diversity and more naive CD4+ cells marked long-lived donors when set against aged donors.

This CDR3 is built from 17 residues. CDR1 is SGHTA and CDR2 is FQGNSA in the germline V gene. J lost 0 bases, V lost 1 base, and 8 bases had no gene match. The sequence was collected from a woman aged 18-29 years in good health. Material for sequencing was blood. The chain carries TRBV7-2 and TRBJ2-7; 8 nucleotides line up with TRBD2. For the CDR3, the DNA is TGTGCCAGCAGCTTAGGTTCCACCGGGAGGGCCTCCTACGAGCAGTACTTC. Translation gives CASSLGSTGRASYEQYF.